These T cell receptor beta chains were read from a single sample in a study of cytotoxic CD8 clonotypes in ibrutinib-treated CLL. Here immunoSEQ multiplex PCR was the method, and the copy in TCRdb shows in-frame clones only, minus some. The repertoire includes 120,000 to 150,000 clones, 60% to 85% of them detected once, and under 35% sits in the top ten. Source: PBMCs, taken after 12 months of ibrutinib treatment. The receptors originated from a human donor with chronic lymphocytic leukemia. The CDR3 runs from the conserved cysteine through the conserved F or W. Each record gives: clone size, J gene, V gene, D gene, CDR3 protein, CDR3 DNA. The D gene is left open where the match is weak. Size is stated for part of the rows, as once, few or many counts, or as a class when the clone is expanded.

>-|TRBJ2-7|TRBV30|-
CAWSGIYEQYF
TGTGCCTGGAGTGGGATCTACGAGCAGTACTTC
>-|TRBJ1-5|TRBV15|-
CATSRDHNQPQHF
TGTGCCACCAGCAGAGATCACAATCAGCCCCAGCATTTT
>-|TRBJ1-3|TRBV14|-
CASSLVGQGNTIYF
TGTGCCAGCAGCCTCGTAGGCCAGGGAAACACCATATATTTT
>-|TRBJ1-5|TRBV6-5|-
CASSYTSNQPQHF
TGTGCCAGCAGTTACACGAGCAATCAGCCCCAGCATTTT
>-|TRBJ1-2|TRBV7-9|-
CASSPGSDYGYTF
TGTGCCAGCAGTCCGGGAAGCGACTATGGCTACACCTTC
>-|TRBJ1-2|TRBV6-1|TRBD1
CASKFDRGRCTF
TGTGCCAGCAAGTTCGACAGGGGGCGATGCACCTTC
>-|TRBJ2-7|TRBV7-2|TRBD1
CASSLGQGNHEQYF
TGTGCCAGCAGCTTAGGACAGGGGAACCACGAGCAGTACTTC
>-|TRBJ2-3|TRBV19|TRBD1
CASSPRDSNTDTQYF
TGTGCCAGTAGTCCAAGGGACAGCAACACAGATACGCAGTATTTT
>-|TRBJ2-7|TRBV9|-
CASSVDLGLYEQYF
TGTGCCAGCAGCGTAGATCTAGGGCTCTACGAGCAGTACTTC
>-|TRBJ2-3|TRBV28|-
CASSPSTDTQYF
TGTGCCAGCAGCCCTAGCACAGATACGCAGTATTTT
>few|TRBJ1-1|TRBV18|-
CASSYVTVTEAFF
TGTGCCAGCTCATATGTGACGGTCACTGAAGCTTTCTTT
>-|TRBJ1-1|TRBV6-5|TRBD1
CASGWDRTNTEAFF
TGTGCCAGCGGATGGGACAGAACGAACACTGAAGCTTTCTTT
>few|TRBJ2-1|TRBV18|TRBD2
CASSPQSSGREQFF
TGTGCCAGCTCACCCCAGAGCAGCGGGAGGGAGCAGTTCTTC
>-|TRBJ2-3|TRBV20-1|-
CSASTDTQYF
TGCAGTGCGAGCACAGATACGCAGTATTTT
>-|TRBJ2-6|TRBV25-1|-
CAGSDMGTGANVLTF
TGTGCCGGCAGTGACATGGGAACTGGGGCCAACGTCCTGACTTTC
>-|TRBJ2-7|TRBV5-3|TRBD1
CARRWGTVAYEQYF
TGTGCCAGAAGATGGGGGACAGTCGCCTACGAGCAGTACTTC
>-|TRBJ2-2|TRBV18|TRBD1
CASSPGTGAGELFF
TGTGCCAGCTCACCTGGGACAGGGGCCGGGGAGCTGTTTTTT
>once|TRBJ1-3|TRBV6-5|-
CASSSTFTGNTIYF
TGTGCCAGCAGTTCCACCTTTACTGGAAACACCATATATTTT
>-|TRBJ2-1|TRBV7-3|-
CASSPGSEQFF
TGTGCCAGCAGCCCAGGGAGTGAGCAGTTCTTC
>many|TRBJ1-3|TRBV2|-
CASSEDLSGNTIYF
TGTGCCAGCAGTGAAGACCTCTCTGGAAACACCATATATTTT
>few|TRBJ1-2|TRBV6-4|TRBD1
CASSDSSQGATSYGYTF
TGTGCCAGCAGTGACTCGAGCCAGGGGGCGACAAGCTATGGCTACACCTTC
>-|TRBJ2-7|TRBV7-8|-
CASSLLLERYEQYF
TGTGCCAGCAGCTTACTCTTGGAGCGTTACGAGCAGTACTTC